This T cell receptor beta chain is from a study of technical replicates of blood from a few donors. This CDR3 contains 15 residues. Germline V gives CDR1 SGDLS, CDR2 YYNGEE. Losses at the gene ends were 5 bases for V and 0 bases for J; bases not matched to a gene: 4. Clones were read by immunoSEQ multiplex PCR, and TCRdb kept only the in-frame ones, dropping some. The sample has under 95,000 clones; 95% to 98% are singletons. The gene calls are TRBV9 and TRBJ2-7; 11 bases agree with TRBD2. This TCR came from a human donor in good health. Sequenced material: T cells isolated from PBMCs. CDR3 nucleotides: TGTGCCAGCAGTCATAGCGGGGGGGCCTCCTACGAGCAGTACTTC. Its translation is CASSHSGGASYEQYF. Complete variable domain (other parts from reference TRBV9 and TRBJ2-7): DSGVTQTPKHLITATGQRVTLRCSPRSGDLSVYWYQQSLDQGLQFLIQYYNGEERAKGNILERFSAQQFPDLHSELNLSSLELGDSALYFCASSHSGGASYEQYFGPGTRLTVT.